A single sample gave rise to the 17 T cell receptor beta chains below, sequenced in a study of blood T cell repertoires in COVID-19. TCRdb's table, derived via immunoSEQ multiplex PCR, lists solely in-frame clones and lacks some. The sample lists approximately 460,000 clones, 75% to 90% occurring once. Sequencing was done on a sample of peripheral blood. All receptors derive from a young man with COVID-19, enrolled during active disease.

V is TRBV27 and J is TRBJ1-6, with D possibly TRBD1 on 5 matching bases. Germline CDR1 reads MNHEY; CDR2 reads SMNVEV (reference sequence). Between the trimmed V and J ends, which lost 3 bases and 10 bases, there was a span of 16 bases. The CDR3 is 15 residues long. The CDR3 here is CASSFRGQGVSPLHF. CDR3 nucleotide sequence: TGTGCCAGCAGTTTCAGAGGCCAGGGCGTCTCACCCCTCCACTTT.

The DNA for the CDR3 is TGTGCCAGCACCTACTACGGAGCCAAAAACATTCAGTACTTC. It codes for CASTYYGAKNIQYF. The chain employs TRBV25-1 and TRBJ2-4; unclear D gene. This CDR3 has 14 amino acids. Germline V gene lookup returns CDR1 MGHDK and CDR2 SYGVNS. The germline V and J ends were trimmed by 7 bases and 0 bases, with 10 bases remaining between them.

This chain uses TRBV6-5 with TRBJ2-7; possibly TRBD1 for D (5 bases). The CDR3 runs 12 residues. The germline V gene has CDR1 MNHEY and CDR2 SVGAGI. V lost 7 bases and J 0 bases, leaving 7 bases between the germline ends. CDR3 DNA sequence: TGTGCCAGCAAGCAGGGCTCCTACGAGCAGTACTTC. Translating it yields CASKQGSYEQYF.

This chain joins TRBV11-2 and TRBJ2-3, with TRBD2 matching 7 bases. Germline V gene lookup returns CDR1 SGHAT and CDR2 FQNNGV. The CDR3 contains 14 residues. With V trimmed by 3 bases and J by 5 bases, 5 bases remained unmatched. DNA of the CDR3: TGTGCCAGCAGCTTCGTTGGCGGGGGAGATACGCAGTATTTT. It codes for CASSFVGGGDTQYF.

The chain uses TRBV4-1 and TRBJ2-3; 8 positions agree with TRBD2. The germline V gene encodes CDR1 MGHRA and CDR2 YSYEKL. V shed 3 bases and J 4 bases; nucleotides not matched to a gene: 6. The CDR3 runs to 15 residues. The CDR3 loop reads CASSQTSEVADTQYF. CDR3 nucleotides: TGCGCCAGCAGCCAGACTAGCGAGGTGGCAGATACGCAGTATTTT.

A few counts support this clone. This chain uses TRBV5-4 with TRBJ2-7, with TRBD1 as a possible D gene (6 bases). V shed 6 bases and J shed 6 bases, with 16 bases lying between them. This CDR3 comprises 13 residues. Germline CDR1 reads SGHNT; CDR2 reads YYREEE (reference sequence). DNA of the CDR3: TGTGCCAGCAAACTACAGGGTTCAGGCGAGCAGTACTTC. It specifies CASKLQGSGEQYF.

This chain links TRBV24-1 with TRBJ2-1; the D gene is possibly TRBD1 (6 bases). The V end lost 4 bases, the J end lost 0 bases, and 9 bases lay between the germline ends. The CDR3 is 15 amino acids. The germline gives CDR1 KGHDR, CDR2 SFDVKD. CDR3 in amino acids: CATSDPTGSYNEQFF. The CDR3 DNA sequence: TGTGCCACCAGTGACCCGACAGGCTCCTACAATGAGCAGTTCTTC.

The chain uses TRBV5-1 and TRBJ2-7, with D unclear. CDR1 and CDR2 (germline): SGHRS, YFSETQ. Trimming stripped 0 bases from V and 2 bases from J, with 12 bases between. The CDR3 spans 15 residues. The DNA of the CDR3 is TGCGCCAGCAGCTTGGGTGGCAGAACCCCCTACGAGCAGTACTTC. It codes for CASSLGGRTPYEQYF.

The V gene is TRBV7-8, the J gene TRBJ2-2; the D gene is possibly TRBD1 (5 bases). The CDR3 sequence is 14 residues long. CDR1 is SGHVS, CDR2 FQNEAQ, per germline. Trimming removed 4 bases at V and 4 bases at J, with 10 bases between. This CDR3 reads CASSYRQSTGELFF. CDR3 bases: TGTGCCAGCAGCTACAGACAGTCCACCGGGGAGCTGTTTTTT.

This clone was observed a single time. This chain uses TRBV7-9 with TRBJ1-3; 8 nucleotides align to TRBD1. Germline CDR1 reads SEHNR; CDR2 reads FQNEAQ (reference sequence). V was pared by 5 bases and J by 4 bases, with 4 bases of the junction left unmatched. The CDR3 length is 14 residues. CDR3 sequence reads: CASSDRGRGNTIYF. The DNA for the CDR3 is TGTGCCAGCAGCGACAGGGGTAGAGGAAACACCATATATTTT.

CDR3 in DNA: TGTGCCACCAGTGATGGCCCCCCACCAGAGCAGTTCTTC. Protein sequence: CATSDGPPPEQFF. This chain connects TRBV24-1 to TRBJ2-1, with D hard to call. Germline CDR1 KGHDR, CDR2 SFDVKD. Between the trimmed V and J ends, which lost 3 bases and 10 bases, there was a span of 12 bases. CDR3 length: 13 amino acids.

The V and J genes are TRBV5-6 and TRBJ1-1, with a tentative D call TRBD1 (6 bases). This CDR3 is 14 amino acids long. V lost 6 bases and J lost 6, with 18 bases in between. The germline CDR1 and CDR2 sequences are SGHDT and YYEEEE. The CDR3 loop reads CASTDGQLGSEAFF. In nucleotides, the CDR3 is TGTGCCAGCACGGATGGACAGCTGGGTTCTGAAGCTTTCTTT.

On this clone: Different DNA sequences within this sample yield the same CDR3. This sequence joins TRBV6-5 and TRBJ2-2; 10 bases match TRBD2. The CDR3 runs to 15 residues. CDR1 is MNHEY, CDR2 SVGAGI, per germline. V dropped 6 bases and J dropped 4; count of bases not matched to a gene: 5. This CDR3 is CASSRLAGGTGELFF. The CDR3 coding sequence is TGTGCCAGCAGCAGACTAGCGGGCGGCACCGGGGAGCTGTTTTTT.

This sequence joins TRBV5-1 and TRBJ2-3; 9 nucleotides line up with TRBD2. Germline V gene sequence: CDR1 SGHRS, CDR2 YFSETQ. Trimming cost V 3 bases and J 3 bases; bases outside gene matches: 5. CDR3 length: 15 residues. CDR3 in DNA: TGCGCCAGCAGCTCGAGAGCGGGAGGAACAGATACGCAGTATTTT. Protein sequence: CASSSRAGGTDTQYF.

The chain couples TRBV9 to TRBJ2-7; weak D call: TRBD1 (5 bases). The CDR3 sequence is 15 residues long. V gave up 4 bases and J gave up 5 bases, with 19 bases separating them. From germline, CDR1 is SGDLS and CDR2 YYNGEE. The CDR3 protein is CASSPFQGVFDEQYF. The CDR3 DNA follows: TGTGCCAGCAGCCCCTTTCAAGGGGTGTTTGACGAGCAGTACTTC.

The chain combines TRBV27 with TRBJ1-4, with a tentative D call TRBD1 (6 bases). The CDR3 runs to 14 residues. The germline CDR1 and CDR2 sequences are MNHEY and SMNVEV (reference sequence). Trimming shortened V by 6 bases and J by 1 base, and 9 bases separated the two germline ends. The DNA of the CDR3 is TGTGCCAGCAGGAAACAGGGAACTAATGAAAAACTGTTTTTT. This gives the protein CASRKQGTNEKLFF.

This sequence joins TRBV24-1 and TRBJ2-3; D might be TRBD2 (5 bases). V lost 3 bases, J lost 0 bases, and 9 bases lay in between. The CDR3 totals 15 residues. Germline assignment: CDR1 KGHDR and CDR2 SFDVKD. The CDR3 coding sequence is TGTGCCACCAGTGATCCAAGGACTAGCACAGATACGCAGTATTTT. It yields the protein CATSDPRTSTDTQYF.